This T cell receptor beta chain appears in the sequencing data of a study of cytomegalovirus exposure and HLA in healthy donors. Study-level background: Genotyping of some 390 donors showed that approximately 83% belonged to the Caucasian-associated ancestry cluster.

The CDR3 runs 16 residues. The V gene's germline CDR1 is SGHNT and CDR2 YYREEE (reference sequence). The ends lost 2 bases at V and 0 bases at J; junction bases unmatched: 2. Study-level findings and limits: TCR association rates varied by HLA locus in a later analysis, with DRB1 highest and HLA-C lowest.

13 Jbeta primers and 60 Vbeta primers were used for the PCR. Profiled with immunoSEQ multiplex PCR; TCRdb holds only in-frame clones, not every one. The table includes 160,000 or so clones, 84% detected once. Turning to this clone: Its antigen is unknown.

Sequenced material: PBMCs. The sequence was obtained from a man aged 25-45 years in good health and CMV-seronegative. The rearrangement links TRBV5-4 to TRBJ2-3; 11 bases agree with TRBD2. The CDR3 protein is CASSFLAGGSTDTQYF. In DNA, the CDR3 is TGTGCCAGCAGCTTCCTAGCGGGGGGTAGCACAGATACGCAGTATTTT. Full variable domain (outside the CDR3, taken from reference TRBV5-4 and TRBJ2-3): ETGVTQSPTHLIKTRGQQVTLRCSSQSGHNTVSWYQQALGQGPQFIFQYYREEENGRGNFPPRFSGLQFPNYSSELNVNALELDDSALYLCASSFLAGGSTDTQYFGPGTRLTVL.